The T cell receptor (beta chain) described here comes from a study of T cells in Graves' hyperthyroidism and ophthalmopathy. General study points: Most thyroid-expanded clonotypes above 0.001 were also found in blood.

Calling Graves' hyperthyroidism stable meant ophthalmopathy did not progress within 18 months. The hyperthyroidism was newly diagnosed and had lasted under 2 months; the patients were aged 18 to 65. Details on this clonotype: Its antigen is as yet unknown. One end of the junction is discordant with germline, which a read error may explain.

Amplified regions were TCR beta CDR3 sequences from RNA transcripts. During a first-round RT-PCR of the TCR CDR3, the HTBI primer set was used. TCRdb re-derived calls from the multiplex PCR reads in MiXCR, one entry per CDR3 protein. This repertoire shows about 620,000 distinct CDR3 sequences, about 16% found once; its top ten account for 3% to 4%. The clonotype originates from a woman in her thirties with Graves' hyperthyroidism. Sequencing input: blood.

The CDR3 loop reads CANSVEGSYEQYF. CDR3 DNA sequence: TGCGCCAACAGCGTCGAGGGGTCCTACGAGCAGTACTTC. The chain uses TRBV5-1 and TRBJ2-7, with D perhaps being TRBD1 or TRBD2 (5 bases each). Germline CDR1 and CDR2: SGHRS and YFSETQ. This CDR3 is built from 13 residues.